This T cell receptor beta chain is drawn from a study of radiotherapy plus CTLA-4 blockade in lung cancer (dated by TCRdb to the late 2010s). Broadly, across the study: Objective responses were observed in roughly a sixth of enrolled patients, and disease control was achieved in around 30%.

Library generation was performed with the immunoSEQ multiplex PCR assay. TCRdb provides this immuneACCESS table in a form limited to in-frame rearrangements. Some clones are lacking; in checked studies, under half of them reflect an unresolved V gene, and why the rest are absent is not known. The sample table shows fewer than 65,000 clones, and about 83% are seen once. The ten largest clones represent 4.8% of the sample. The study tested focal radiation therapy combined with CTLA-4 blockade (ipilimumab) in patients with chemo-refractory metastatic non-small-cell lung cancer. A word on this clone: Which antigen it targets is not known. Base qualities were left out, and no much larger clone turns up one base away.

The germline V gene yields SGHAT for CDR1 and FQNNGV for CDR2. Measured from the cysteine to the phenylalanine, the CDR3 is 14 residues long. The sequence is cut down to CDR3 DNA, 42 bases in frame from base 1. The trim is 6 bases for V and 4 bases for J, with a gap of 16 bases between the germline ends. General study outcomes and caveats: The strongest predictors of response, as reported, were early dynamic changes in blood T cell clones along with a rise in serum interferon-beta after radiation. After treatment with radiotherapy and ipilimumab, TCR clones that came from tumors expanded in the peripheral blood.

The sequences come from peripheral blood, collected from a patient treated with radiotherapy plus ipilimumab. This receptor was obtained from a human donor with non-small cell lung cancer whose response to radiotherapy plus ipilimumab could not be evaluated. The chain is assembled from TRBV11-2 and TRBJ2-7, and perhaps TRBD2 as D gene, on 5 matching bases. The CDR3 region has the sequence CASSFLGSGYEQYF. The sequence in DNA is TGTGCCAGCAGTTTTTTGGGCAGCGGTTACGAGCAGTACTTC.